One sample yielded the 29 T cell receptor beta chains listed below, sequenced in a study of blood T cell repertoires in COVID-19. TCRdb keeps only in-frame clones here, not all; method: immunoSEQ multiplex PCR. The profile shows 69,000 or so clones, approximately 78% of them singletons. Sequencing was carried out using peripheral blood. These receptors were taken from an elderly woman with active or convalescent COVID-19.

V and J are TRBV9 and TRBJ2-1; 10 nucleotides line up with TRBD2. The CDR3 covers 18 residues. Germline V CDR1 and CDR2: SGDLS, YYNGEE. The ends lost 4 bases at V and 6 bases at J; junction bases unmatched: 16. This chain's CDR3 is CASSPRGDGSGGANEQFF. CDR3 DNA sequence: TGTGCCAGCAGCCCCAGGGGTGATGGGAGCGGGGGGGCCAATGAGCAGTTCTTC.

CDR3 coding DNA: TGCGCCAGCAGAACTAGCGGTGAAGCTTACAATGAGCAGTTCTTC. As protein: CASRTSGEAYNEQFF. The rearrangement joins TRBV5-1 to TRBJ2-1, with 8 bases aligning to TRBD2. The CDR3 has 15 residues. V lost 5 bases and J lost 4; bases outside the gene matches: 8. Per the germline V gene, CDR1 is SGHRS and CDR2 is YFSETQ.

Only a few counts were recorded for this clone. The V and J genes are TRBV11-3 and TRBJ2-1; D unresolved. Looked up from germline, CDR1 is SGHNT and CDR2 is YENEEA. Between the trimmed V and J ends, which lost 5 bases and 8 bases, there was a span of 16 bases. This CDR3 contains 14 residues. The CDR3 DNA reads TGTGCCAGCAGCGGCCGTCTGGCTAGGTATGAGCAGTTCTTC. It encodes CASSGRLARYEQFF.

CDR3 sequence: CASSVGLAGGYNEQFF. CDR3 bases: TGTGCCAGCAGCGTCGGACTAGCGGGAGGCTACAATGAGCAGTTCTTC. The chain carries TRBV7-8 and TRBJ2-1; TRBD2 matches at 14 bases. Looked up from germline, CDR1 is SGHVS and CDR2 is FQNEAQ. The CDR3 has 16 residues. The V and J ends lost 5 bases and 3 bases, in that order; junction bases with no gene match: 3. Full variable domain (rest looked up from reference TRBV7-8 and TRBJ2-1): GAGVSQSPRYKVAKRGQDVALRCDPISGHVSLFWYQQALGQGPEFLTYFQNEAQLDKSGLPSDRFFAERPEGSVSTLKIQRTQQEDSAVYLCASSVGLAGGYNEQFFGPGTRLTVL.

CDR3 sequence (DNA): TGCGCCAGCAGCTCCAGGGGGTCGGACACTGAAGCTTTCTTT. Translated: CASSSRGSDTEAFF. This chain uses TRBV5-1 with TRBJ1-1, with 7 bases aligning to TRBD1. V was pared by 3 bases and J by 3 bases, with 5 bases of the junction left unmatched. Looked up from germline, CDR1 is SGHRS and CDR2 is YFSETQ. The CDR3 sequence is 14 residues long.

CDR3 loop: CASSPVTGYEQFF. CDR3 DNA sequence: TGCGCCAGCAGCCCGGTGACAGGGTATGAGCAGTTCTTC. V is TRBV5-1 and J is TRBJ2-1; 7 nucleotides agree with TRBD1. CDR3 length equals 13 residues. Unmatched junction bases numbered 6, after V lost 4 bases and J lost 8 bases. Germline CDR1 reads SGHRS; CDR2 reads YFSETQ.

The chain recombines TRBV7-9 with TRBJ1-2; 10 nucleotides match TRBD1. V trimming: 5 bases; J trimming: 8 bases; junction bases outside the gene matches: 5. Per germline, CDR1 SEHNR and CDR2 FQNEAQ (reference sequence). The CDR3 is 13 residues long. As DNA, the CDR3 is TGTGCCAGCAGCCCCGGACAGGGGGAAGGCTACACCTTC. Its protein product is CASSPGQGEGYTF.

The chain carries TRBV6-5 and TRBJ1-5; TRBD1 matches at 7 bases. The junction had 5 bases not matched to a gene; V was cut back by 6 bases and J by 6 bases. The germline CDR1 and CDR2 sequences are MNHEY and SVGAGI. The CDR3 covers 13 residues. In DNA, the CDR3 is TGTGCCAGCAGCCAACAGGGGCCTCAGCCCCAGCATTTT. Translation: CASSQQGPQPQHF.

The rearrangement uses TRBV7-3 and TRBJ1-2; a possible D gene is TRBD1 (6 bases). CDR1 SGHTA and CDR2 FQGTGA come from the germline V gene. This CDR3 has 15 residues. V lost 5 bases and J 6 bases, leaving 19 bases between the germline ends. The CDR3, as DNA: TGTGCCAGCAGCGTAGCACAGGGAATTTTGCATGGCTACACCTTC. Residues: CASSVAQGILHGYTF.

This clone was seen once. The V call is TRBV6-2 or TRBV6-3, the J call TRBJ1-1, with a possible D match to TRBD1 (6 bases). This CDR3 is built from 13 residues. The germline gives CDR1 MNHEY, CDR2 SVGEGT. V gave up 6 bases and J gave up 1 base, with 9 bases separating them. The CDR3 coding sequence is TGTGCCAGCAGCAGGGGTGAGAACACTGAAGCTTTCTTT. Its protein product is CASSRGENTEAFF.

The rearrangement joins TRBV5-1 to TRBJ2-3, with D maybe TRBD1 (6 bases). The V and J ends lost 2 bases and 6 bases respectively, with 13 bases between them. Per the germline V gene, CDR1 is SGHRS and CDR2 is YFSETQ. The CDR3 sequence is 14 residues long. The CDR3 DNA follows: TGCGCCAGCAGCTTACGAACGACAGGCGATACGCAGTATTTT. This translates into CASSLRTTGDTQYF.

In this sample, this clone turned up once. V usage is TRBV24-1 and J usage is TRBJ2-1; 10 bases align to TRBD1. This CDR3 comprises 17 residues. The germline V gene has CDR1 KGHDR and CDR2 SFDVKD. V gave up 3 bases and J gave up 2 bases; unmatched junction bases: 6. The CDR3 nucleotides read TGTGCCACCAGTGATATACAGGGACAGGGGACCTACAATGAGCAGTTCTTC. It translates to CATSDIQGQGTYNEQFF.

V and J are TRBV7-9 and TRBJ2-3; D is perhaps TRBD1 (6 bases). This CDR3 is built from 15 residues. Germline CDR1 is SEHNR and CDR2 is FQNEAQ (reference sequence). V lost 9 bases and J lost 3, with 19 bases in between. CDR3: CASSLTGFGTDTQYF. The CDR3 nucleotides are TGTGCCAGTTCCCTTACAGGGTTTGGGACAGATACGCAGTATTTT.

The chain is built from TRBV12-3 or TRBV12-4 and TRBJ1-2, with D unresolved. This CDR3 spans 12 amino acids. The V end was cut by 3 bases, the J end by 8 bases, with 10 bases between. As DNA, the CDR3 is TGTGCCAGCAGTTTCGCCGGAGACGGCTACACCTTC. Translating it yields CASSFAGDGYTF.

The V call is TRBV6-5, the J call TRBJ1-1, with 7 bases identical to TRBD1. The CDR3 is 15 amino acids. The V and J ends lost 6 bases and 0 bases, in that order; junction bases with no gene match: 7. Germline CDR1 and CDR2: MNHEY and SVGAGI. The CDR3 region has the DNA TGTGCCAGCAGCTTGGACAGGCGCATGAACACTGAAGCTTTCTTT. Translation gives CASSLDRRMNTEAFF.

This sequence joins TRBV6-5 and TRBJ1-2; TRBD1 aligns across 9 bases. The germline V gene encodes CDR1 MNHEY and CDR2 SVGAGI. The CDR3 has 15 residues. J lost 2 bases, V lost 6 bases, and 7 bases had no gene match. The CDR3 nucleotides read TGTGCCAGCAGCCACCGACAGGGGGTGAACTATGGCTACACCTTC. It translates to CASSHRQGVNYGYTF.

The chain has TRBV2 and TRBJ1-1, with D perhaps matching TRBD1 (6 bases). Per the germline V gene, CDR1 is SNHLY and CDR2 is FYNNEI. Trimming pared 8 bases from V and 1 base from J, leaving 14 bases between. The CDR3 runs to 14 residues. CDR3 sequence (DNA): TGTGCCAGCTCCCCTCTAGGGGGGAACACTGAAGCTTTCTTT. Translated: CASSPLGGNTEAFF.

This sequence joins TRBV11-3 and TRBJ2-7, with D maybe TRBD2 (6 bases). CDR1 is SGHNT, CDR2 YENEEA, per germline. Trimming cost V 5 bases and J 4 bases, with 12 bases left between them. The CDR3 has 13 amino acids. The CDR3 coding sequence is TGTGCCAGCAGCCCAGGAGGGGAGTACGAGCAGTACTTC. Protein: CASSPGGEYEQYF.

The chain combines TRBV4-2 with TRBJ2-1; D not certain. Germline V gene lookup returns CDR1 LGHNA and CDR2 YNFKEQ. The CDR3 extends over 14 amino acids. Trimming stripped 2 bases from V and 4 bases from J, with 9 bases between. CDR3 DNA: TGTGCCAGCAGCCAATATGGCAGTTACAATGAGCAGTTCTTC. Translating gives CASSQYGSYNEQFF.

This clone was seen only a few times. The chain's CDR3 is CASSQDLYTSNQPQHF. The CDR3 DNA is TGCGCCAGCAGCCAAGATCTGTACACTAGCAATCAGCCCCAGCATTTT. V and J are TRBV4-1 and TRBJ1-5; no reliable D call. Germline CDR1 MGHRA, CDR2 YSYEKL. V gave up 0 bases and J gave up 0 bases, with 9 bases separating them. There are 16 residues in the CDR3.

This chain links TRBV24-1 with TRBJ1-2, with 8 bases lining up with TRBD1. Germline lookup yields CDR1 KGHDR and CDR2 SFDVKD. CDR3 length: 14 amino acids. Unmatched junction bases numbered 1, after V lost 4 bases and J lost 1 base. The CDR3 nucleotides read TGTGCCACCAGTGAGACAGGGGTTAACTATGGCTACACCTTC. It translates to CATSETGVNYGYTF.

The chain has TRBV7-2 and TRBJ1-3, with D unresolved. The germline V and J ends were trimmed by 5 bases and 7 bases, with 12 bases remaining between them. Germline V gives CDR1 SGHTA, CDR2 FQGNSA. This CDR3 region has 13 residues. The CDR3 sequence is CASSQLNGNTIYF. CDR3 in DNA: TGTGCCAGCAGCCAACTTAACGGGAACACCATATATTTT.

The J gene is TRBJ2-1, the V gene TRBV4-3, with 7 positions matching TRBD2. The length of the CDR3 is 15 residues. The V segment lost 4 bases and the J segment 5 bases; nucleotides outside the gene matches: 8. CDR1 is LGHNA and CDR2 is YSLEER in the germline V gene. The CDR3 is CASSLTASGNNEQFF. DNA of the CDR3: TGCGCCAGCAGCCTAACGGCTAGCGGAAACAATGAGCAGTTCTTC.

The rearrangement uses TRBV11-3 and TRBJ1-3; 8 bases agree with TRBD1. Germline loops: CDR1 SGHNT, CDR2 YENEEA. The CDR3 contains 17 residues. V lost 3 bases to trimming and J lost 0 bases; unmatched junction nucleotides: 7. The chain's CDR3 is CASSLETGANSGNTIYF. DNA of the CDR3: TGTGCCAGCAGCTTGGAGACAGGGGCTAACTCTGGAAACACCATATATTTT.

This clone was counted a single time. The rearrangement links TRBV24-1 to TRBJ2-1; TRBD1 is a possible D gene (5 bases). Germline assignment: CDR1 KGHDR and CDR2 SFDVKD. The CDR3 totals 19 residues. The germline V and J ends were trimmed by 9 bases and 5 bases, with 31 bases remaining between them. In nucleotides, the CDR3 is TGTGCCACCTCAGTTCCGGTTTTGAGGTTCGAGGACACGAACAATGAGCAGTTCTTC. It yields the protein CATSVPVLRFEDTNNEQFF.

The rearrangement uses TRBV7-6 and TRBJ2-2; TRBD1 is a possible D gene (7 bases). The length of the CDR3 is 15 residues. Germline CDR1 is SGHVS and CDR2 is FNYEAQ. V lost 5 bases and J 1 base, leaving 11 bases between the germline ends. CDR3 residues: CASSAGQMNTGELFF. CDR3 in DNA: TGTGCCAGCAGCGCGGGACAGATGAACACCGGGGAGCTGTTTTTT.

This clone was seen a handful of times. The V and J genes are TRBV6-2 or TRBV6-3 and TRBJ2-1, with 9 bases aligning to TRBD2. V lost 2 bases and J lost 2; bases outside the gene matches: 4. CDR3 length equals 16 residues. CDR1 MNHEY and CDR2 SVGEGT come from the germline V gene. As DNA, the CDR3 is TGTGCCAGCAGTTACCTGGCTAGCGGGACCTACAATGAGCAGTTCTTC. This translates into CASSYLASGTYNEQFF.

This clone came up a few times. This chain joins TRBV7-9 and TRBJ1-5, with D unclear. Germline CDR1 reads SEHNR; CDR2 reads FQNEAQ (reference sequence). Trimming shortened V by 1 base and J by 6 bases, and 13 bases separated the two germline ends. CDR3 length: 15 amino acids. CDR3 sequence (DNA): TGTGCCAGCAGCTTAGGTGGGTCGTTAGCTCAGCCCCAGCATTTT. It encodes CASSLGGSLAQPQHF. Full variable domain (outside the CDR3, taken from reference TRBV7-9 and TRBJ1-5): DTGVSQNPRHKITKRGQNVTFRCDPISEHNRLYWYRQTLGQGPEFLTYFQNEAQLEKSRLLSDRFSAERPKGSFSTLEIQRTEQGDSAMYLCASSLGGSLAQPQHFGDGTRLSIL.

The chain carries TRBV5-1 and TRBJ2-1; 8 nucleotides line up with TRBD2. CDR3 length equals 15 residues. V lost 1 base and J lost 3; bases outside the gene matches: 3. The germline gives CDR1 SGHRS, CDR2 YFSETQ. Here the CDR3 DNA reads TGCGCCAGCAGCTTGACTAGCGGAGTCTACAATGAGCAGTTCTTC. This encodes CASSLTSGVYNEQFF.